This TCR beta chain was sequenced in a study of CD8 T cells in Susac syndrome. The CDR3 loop spans 13 amino acids. Deletions cut 6 bases from V and 4 bases from J, with 13 bases between. Germline-derived CDR1 and CDR2 are KGHSH and LQKENI. Random hexamers were used to reverse transcribe an amount of roughly 0.5 to 1 ug RNA. An immunoSEQ multiplex PCR generated amplified TCR beta CDR3 products spanning 54 Vbeta and 13 Jbeta. TCRdb used MiXCR to reprocess the immunoSEQ multiplex PCR reads, holding one entry per CDR3 protein. The data contain roughly 180,000 distinct CDR3 sequences, around 94% of them singletons.

The chain carries TRBV18 and TRBJ2-7; D is tentatively TRBD1 or TRBD2 (6 bases each). The sequence came from a human donor in good health. The sample consisted of CD4+ T cells from PBMCs. CDR3 protein: CASSPGAGYEQYF. CDR3 sequence (DNA): TGTGCCAGCTCCCCGGGGGCGGGATACGAGCAGTACTTC.